The clone carrying this TCR beta chain was detected a few times. The TCR beta CDR3 regions underwent amplification using RNA transcripts as the source. The HTBI set primed first-round TCR CDR3 RT-PCR. TCRdb re-derived calls from the multiplex PCR reads in MiXCR, one entry per CDR3 protein. The table lists hundreds of thousands of distinct CDR3 sequences, approximately 15% of them singletons. CDR1 SQVTM and CDR2 ANQGSEA come from the germline V gene. The CDR3 loop spans 12 amino acids. V was pared by 4 bases and J by 0 bases, with 7 bases between. These data come from a study of T cells in Graves' hyperthyroidism and ophthalmopathy.

The chain carries TRBV29-1 and TRBJ2-7, with unresolved D. This TCR came from a woman in her thirties or forties with Graves' ophthalmopathy. The sequencing input was blood. In nucleotides, the CDR3 is TGCAGCGTTGCTGATTCCTCCTACGAGCAGTACTTC. Its translation: CSVADSSYEQYF.